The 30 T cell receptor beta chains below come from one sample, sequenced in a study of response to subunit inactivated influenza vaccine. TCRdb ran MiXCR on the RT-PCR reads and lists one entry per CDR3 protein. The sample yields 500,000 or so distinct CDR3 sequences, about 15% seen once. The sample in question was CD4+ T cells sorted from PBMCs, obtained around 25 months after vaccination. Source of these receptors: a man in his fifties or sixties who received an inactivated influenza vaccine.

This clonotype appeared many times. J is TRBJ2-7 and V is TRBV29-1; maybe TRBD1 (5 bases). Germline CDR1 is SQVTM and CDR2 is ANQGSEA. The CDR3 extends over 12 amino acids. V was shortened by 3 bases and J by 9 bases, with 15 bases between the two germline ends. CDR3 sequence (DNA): TGCAGCGTTGACGGGCAGGGTGAGGTGCAGTACTTC. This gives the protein CSVDGQGEVQYF.

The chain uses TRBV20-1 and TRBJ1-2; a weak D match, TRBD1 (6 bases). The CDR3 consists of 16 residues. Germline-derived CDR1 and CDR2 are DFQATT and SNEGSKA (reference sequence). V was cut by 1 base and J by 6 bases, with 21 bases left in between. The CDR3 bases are TGCAGTGCTAGAGGGGGACGGGGGCAGGGGAGAGATGGCTACACCTTC. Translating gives CSARGGRGQGRDGYTF.

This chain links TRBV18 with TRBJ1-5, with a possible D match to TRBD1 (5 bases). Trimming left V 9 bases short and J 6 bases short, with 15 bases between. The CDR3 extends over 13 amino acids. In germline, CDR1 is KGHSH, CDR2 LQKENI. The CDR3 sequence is CASQQGRTQPQHF. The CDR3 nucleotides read TGTGCCAGTCAGCAGGGTCGCACTCAGCCCCAGCATTTT.

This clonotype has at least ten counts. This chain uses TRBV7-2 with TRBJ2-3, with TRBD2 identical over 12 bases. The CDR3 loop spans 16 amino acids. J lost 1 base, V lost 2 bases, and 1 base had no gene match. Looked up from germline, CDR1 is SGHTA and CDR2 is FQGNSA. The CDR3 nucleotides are TGTGCCAGCAGCTTAAGACTAGCGGGAGGCACAGATACGCAGTATTTT. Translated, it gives CASSLRLAGGTDTQYF.

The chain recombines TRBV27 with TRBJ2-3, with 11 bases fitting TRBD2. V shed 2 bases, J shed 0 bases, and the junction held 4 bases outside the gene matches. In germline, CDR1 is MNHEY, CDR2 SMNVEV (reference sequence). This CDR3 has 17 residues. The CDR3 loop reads CASSLQTSGTSTDTQYF. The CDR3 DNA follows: TGTGCCAGCAGTTTACAGACTAGCGGGACTAGCACAGATACGCAGTATTTT.

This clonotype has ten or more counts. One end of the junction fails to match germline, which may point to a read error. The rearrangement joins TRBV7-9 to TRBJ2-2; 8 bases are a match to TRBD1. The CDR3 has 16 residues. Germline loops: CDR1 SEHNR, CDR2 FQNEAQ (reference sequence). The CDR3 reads CASTLSTGANTGELFF. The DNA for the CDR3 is TGTGCCAGCACCTTATCGACAGGGGCGAACACCGGGGAGCTGTTTTTT.

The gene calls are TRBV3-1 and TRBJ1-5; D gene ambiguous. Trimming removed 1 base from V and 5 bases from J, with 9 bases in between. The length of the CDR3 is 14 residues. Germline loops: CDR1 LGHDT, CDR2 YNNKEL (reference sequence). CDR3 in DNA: TGTGCCAGCAGCCAAGTCCTTTCGGATCAGCCCCAGCATTTT. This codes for CASSQVLSDQPQHF.

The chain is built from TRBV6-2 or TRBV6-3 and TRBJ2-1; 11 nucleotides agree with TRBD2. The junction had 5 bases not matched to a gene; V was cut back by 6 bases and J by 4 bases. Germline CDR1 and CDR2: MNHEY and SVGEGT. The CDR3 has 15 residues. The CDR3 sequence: CASRISGRAYNEQFF. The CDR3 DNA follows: TGTGCCAGCAGGATTAGCGGGAGGGCGTACAATGAGCAGTTCTTC.

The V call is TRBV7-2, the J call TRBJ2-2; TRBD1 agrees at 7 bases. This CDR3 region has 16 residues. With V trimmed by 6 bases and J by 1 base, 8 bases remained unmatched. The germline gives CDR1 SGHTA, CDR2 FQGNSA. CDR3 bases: TGTGCCAGCAGAAGGGGGCCGGACGGGAACACCGGGGAGCTGTTTTTT. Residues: CASRRGPDGNTGELFF.

In nucleotides, the CDR3 is TGTGCCAGCAGCTTAGGACCGGGGGGAACTGAAGCTTTCTTT. Protein sequence: CASSLGPGGTEAFF. This chain links TRBV5-5 with TRBJ1-1; D perhaps matches TRBD1 (5 bases). Trimming stripped 2 bases from V and 5 bases from J, with 13 bases between. Germline V gene lookup returns CDR1 SGHKS and CDR2 YYEKEE (reference sequence). The CDR3 has 14 amino acids.

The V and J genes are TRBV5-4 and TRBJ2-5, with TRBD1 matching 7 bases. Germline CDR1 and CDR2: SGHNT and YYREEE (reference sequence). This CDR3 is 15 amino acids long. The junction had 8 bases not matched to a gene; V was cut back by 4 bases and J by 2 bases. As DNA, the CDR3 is TGTGCCAGCAGCATACGACAGGGTCTACAAGAGACCCAGTACTTC. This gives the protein CASSIRQGLQETQYF.

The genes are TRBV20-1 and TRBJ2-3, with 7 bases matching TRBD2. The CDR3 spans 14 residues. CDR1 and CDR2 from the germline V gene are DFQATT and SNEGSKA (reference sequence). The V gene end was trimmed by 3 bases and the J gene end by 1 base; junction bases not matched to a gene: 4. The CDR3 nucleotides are TGCAGTGCTAGGGGCCGGGGGGGCACAGATACGCAGTATTTT. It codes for CSARGRGGTDTQYF.

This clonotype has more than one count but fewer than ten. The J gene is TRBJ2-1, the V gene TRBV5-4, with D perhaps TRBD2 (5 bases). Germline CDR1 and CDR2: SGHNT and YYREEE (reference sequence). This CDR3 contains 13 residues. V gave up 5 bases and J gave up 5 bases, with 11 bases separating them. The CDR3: CASRPGLHNEQFF. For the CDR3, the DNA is TGTGCCAGCAGACCCGGACTCCACAATGAGCAGTTCTTC.

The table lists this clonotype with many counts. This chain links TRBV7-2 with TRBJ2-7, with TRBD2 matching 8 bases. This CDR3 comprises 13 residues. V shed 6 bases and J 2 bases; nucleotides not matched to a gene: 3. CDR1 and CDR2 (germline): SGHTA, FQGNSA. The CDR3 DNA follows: TGTGCCAGCAGGTATAGCGGGGCCTACGAGCAGTACTTC. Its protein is CASRYSGAYEQYF. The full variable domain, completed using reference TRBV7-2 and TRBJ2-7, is GAGVSQSPSNKVTEKGKDVELRCDPISGHTALYWYRQSLGQGLEFLIYFQGNSAPDKSGLPSDRFSAERTGGSVSTLTIQRTQQEDSAVYLCASRYSGAYEQYFGPGTRLTVT.

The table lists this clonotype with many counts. CDR3 residues: CSASTGGKEETQYF. CDR3 sequence (DNA): TGCAGTGCCTCGACTGGGGGGAAGGAAGAGACCCAGTACTTC. This chain joins TRBV20-1 and TRBJ2-5; possibly TRBD2 for D (6 bases). Germline loops: CDR1 DFQATT, CDR2 SNEGSKA (reference sequence). The CDR3 covers 14 residues. With 6 bases removed from V and 3 bases from J, the gap between germline ends came to 17 bases.

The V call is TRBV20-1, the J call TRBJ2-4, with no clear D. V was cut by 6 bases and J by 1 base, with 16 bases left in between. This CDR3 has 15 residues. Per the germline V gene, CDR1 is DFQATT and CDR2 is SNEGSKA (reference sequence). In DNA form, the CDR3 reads TGCAGTGCCCCGGCGCATCAGTCTGCCAAAAACATTCAGTACTTC. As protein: CSAPAHQSAKNIQYF.

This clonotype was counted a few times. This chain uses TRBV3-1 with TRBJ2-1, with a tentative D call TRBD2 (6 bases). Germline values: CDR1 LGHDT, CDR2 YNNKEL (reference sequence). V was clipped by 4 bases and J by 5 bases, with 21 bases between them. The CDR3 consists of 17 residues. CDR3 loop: CASSLRPDYPTNNEQFF. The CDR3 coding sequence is TGTGCCAGCAGCCTCCGCCCGGACTACCCTACCAACAATGAGCAGTTCTTC.

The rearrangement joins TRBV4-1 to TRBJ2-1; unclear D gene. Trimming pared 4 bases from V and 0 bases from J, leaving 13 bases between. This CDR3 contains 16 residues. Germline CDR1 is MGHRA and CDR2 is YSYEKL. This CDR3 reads CASSPLGRSSYNEQFF. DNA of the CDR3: TGCGCCAGCAGCCCGCTAGGACGAAGCTCCTACAATGAGCAGTTCTTC.

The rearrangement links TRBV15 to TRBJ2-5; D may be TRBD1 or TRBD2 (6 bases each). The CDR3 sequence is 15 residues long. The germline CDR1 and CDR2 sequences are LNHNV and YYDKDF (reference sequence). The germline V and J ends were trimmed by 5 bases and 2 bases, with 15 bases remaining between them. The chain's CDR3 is CATSPRRGVQETQYF. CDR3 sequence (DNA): TGTGCCACCAGCCCCCGGAGGGGGGTACAAGAGACCCAGTACTTC.

The CDR3 sequence is CTSPATDSGNTIYF. CDR3 nucleotides: TGCACCAGCCCGGCGACAGACTCTGGAAACACCATATATTTT. The chain has TRBV29-1 and TRBJ1-3; TRBD1 might be the D (5 bases). The CDR3 extends over 14 amino acids. Germline V gene data show CDR1 as SQVTM and CDR2 as ANQGSEA.

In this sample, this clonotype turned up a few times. The CDR3 DNA reads TGCAGTGCTCGCGAACTAGCGGGAGTGTGGACAGATACGCAGTATTTT. Encoded protein: CSARELAGVWTDTQYF. The chain joins TRBV20-1 to TRBJ2-3; 11 nucleotides line up with TRBD2. The CDR3 has 16 amino acids. After removal of 5 bases from V and 3 bases from J, the junction contained 10 bases not matched to a gene. CDR1 DFQATT and CDR2 SNEGSKA come from the germline V gene (reference sequence).

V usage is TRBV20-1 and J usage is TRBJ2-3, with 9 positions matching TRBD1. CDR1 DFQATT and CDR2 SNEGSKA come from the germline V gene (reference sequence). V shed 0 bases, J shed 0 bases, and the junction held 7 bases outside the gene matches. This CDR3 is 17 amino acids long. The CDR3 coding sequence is TGCAGTGCTAGAGATCCTCGGACAGGGGTTAGCACAGATACGCAGTATTTT. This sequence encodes CSARDPRTGVSTDTQYF.

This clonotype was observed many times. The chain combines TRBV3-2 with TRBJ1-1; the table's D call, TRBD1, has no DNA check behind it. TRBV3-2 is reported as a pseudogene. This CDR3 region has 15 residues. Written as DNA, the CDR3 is TGTGCCAGCAGCCCCACCGGGGCAGGGGGCACTGAAGCTTTCTTT. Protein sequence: CASSPTGAGGTEAFF.

The CDR3 here is CSVGSLAQTQYF. The DNA of the CDR3 is TGCAGCGTTGGCTCCCTGGCGCAGACCCAGTACTTC. The V and J genes are TRBV29-1 and TRBJ2-5; D not certain. The CDR3 has 12 amino acids. CDR1 and CDR2 (germline): SQVTM, ANQGSEA. V lost 4 bases and J lost 6, with 12 bases in between. The whole variable domain, remainder taken from reference TRBV29-1 and TRBJ2-5, is SAVISQKPSRDICQRGTSLTIQCQVDSQVTMMFWYRQQPGQSLTLIATANQGSEATYESGFVIDKFPISRPNLTFSTLTVSNMSPEDSSIYLCSVGSLAQTQYFGPGTRLLVL.

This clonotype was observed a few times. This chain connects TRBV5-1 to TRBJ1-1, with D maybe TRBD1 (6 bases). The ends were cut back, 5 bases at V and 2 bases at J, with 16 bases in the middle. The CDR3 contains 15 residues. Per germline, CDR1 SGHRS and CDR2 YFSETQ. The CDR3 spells CASRRGQNLNTEAFF. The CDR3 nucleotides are TGCGCCAGCAGGAGAGGACAGAACTTAAACACTGAAGCTTTCTTT.

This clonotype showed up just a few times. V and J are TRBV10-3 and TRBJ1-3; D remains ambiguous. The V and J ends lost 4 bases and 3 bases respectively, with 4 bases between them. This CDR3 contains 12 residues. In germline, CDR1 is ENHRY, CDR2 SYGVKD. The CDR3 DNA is TGTGCCATCAGTGTATATGGAAACACCATATATTTT. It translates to CAISVYGNTIYF.

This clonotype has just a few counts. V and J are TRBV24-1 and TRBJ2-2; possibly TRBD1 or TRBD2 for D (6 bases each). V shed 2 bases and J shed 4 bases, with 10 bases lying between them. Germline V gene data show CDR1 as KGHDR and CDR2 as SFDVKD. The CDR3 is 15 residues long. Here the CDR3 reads CATSDSGGSTGELFF. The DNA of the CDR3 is TGTGCCACCAGTGATTCCGGGGGCAGCACCGGGGAGCTGTTTTTT.

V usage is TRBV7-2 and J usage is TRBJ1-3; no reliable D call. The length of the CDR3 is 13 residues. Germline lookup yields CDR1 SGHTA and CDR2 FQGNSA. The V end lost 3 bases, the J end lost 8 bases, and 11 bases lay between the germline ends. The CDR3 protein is CASSFRGRDTIYF. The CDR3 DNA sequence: TGTGCCAGCAGCTTCAGAGGGAGAGACACCATATATTTT.

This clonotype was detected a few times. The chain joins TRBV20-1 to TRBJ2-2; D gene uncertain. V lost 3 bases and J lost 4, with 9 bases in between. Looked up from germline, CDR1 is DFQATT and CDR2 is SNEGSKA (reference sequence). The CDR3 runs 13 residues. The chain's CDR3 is CSASAGSTGELFF. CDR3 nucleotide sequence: TGCAGTGCTAGCGCCGGCAGCACCGGGGAGCTGTTTTTT.

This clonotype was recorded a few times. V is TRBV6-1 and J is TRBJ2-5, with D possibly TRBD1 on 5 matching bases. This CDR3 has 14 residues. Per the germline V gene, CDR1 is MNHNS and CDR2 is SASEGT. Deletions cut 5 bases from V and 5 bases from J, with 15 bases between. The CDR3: CASSLDRMAETQYF. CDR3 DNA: TGTGCCAGCAGTCTAGACAGAATGGCTGAGACCCAGTACTTC.